The 9 T cell receptor beta chains in this list originate from one sample, sequenced in a study of cytomegalovirus exposure and HLA in healthy donors. Primers included in the PCR were 60 Vbeta and 13 Jbeta primers. Sequenced by immunoSEQ multiplex PCR; TCRdb stores in-frame clones only, minus some. The data hold 110,000 to 150,000 clones, with approximately 73% observed a single time. Sequenced input: PBMCs. These receptors were obtained from a woman aged 40 to 55 in good health and CMV-seronegative.

This chain joins TRBV28 and TRBJ2-5; 7 positions match TRBD1. This CDR3 has 15 residues. The junction had 8 bases not matched to a gene; V was cut back by 6 bases and J by 1 base. CDR1 MDHEN and CDR2 SYDVKM come from the germline V gene. CDR3 sequence (DNA): TGTGCCAGCAGCCCACAGGGGATGACCCAAGAGACCCAGTACTTC. Residues: CASSPQGMTQETQYF.

The rearrangement joins TRBV5-6 to TRBJ1-2; D ambiguous. Trimming pared 0 bases from V and 8 bases from J, leaving 11 bases between. CDR3 length: 13 residues. Germline loops: CDR1 SGHDT, CDR2 YYEEEE. The CDR3 DNA is TGTGCCAGCAGCTTGGTAAAGAGAAGCGGCTACACCTTC. Translated: CASSLVKRSGYTF.

The chain carries TRBV7-8 and TRBJ2-7, with D possibly being TRBD2 (5 bases). The germline V gene encodes CDR1 SGHVS and CDR2 FQNEAQ. V gave up 0 bases and J gave up 0 bases, with 6 bases separating them. The CDR3 runs 14 residues. Here the CDR3 reads CASSLAGSSYEQYF. The CDR3 nucleotides read TGTGCCAGCAGCTTAGCGGGGAGCTCCTACGAGCAGTACTTC.

The chain uses TRBV4-2 and TRBJ1-6, with 7 bases matching TRBD1. This CDR3 is 14 amino acids long. Germline values: CDR1 LGHNA, CDR2 YNFKEQ. Trimming cost V 4 bases and J 7 bases; bases outside gene matches: 4. DNA of the CDR3: TGTGCCAGCAGCCCCGGACAGGAGAATTCACCCCTCCACTTT. Its translation: CASSPGQENSPLHF.

The V call is TRBV15, the J call TRBJ1-2; 10 bases align to TRBD1. From germline, CDR1 is LNHNV and CDR2 YYDKDF (reference sequence). This CDR3 has 16 residues. Trimming at V came to 6 bases and at J to 6 bases, leaving 13 bases not matched to a gene. This chain's CDR3 is CATSDDLGQGNDGYTF. CDR3 nucleotides: TGTGCCACCAGTGATGATTTGGGACAGGGGAACGATGGCTACACCTTC.

The chain has TRBV19 and TRBJ1-3; no definite D call. CDR3 length: 12 amino acids. Germline assignment: CDR1 LNHDA and CDR2 SQIVND (reference sequence). V gave up 9 bases and J gave up 4 bases, with 10 bases separating them. The CDR3 sequence is CASGVIGNTIYF. The CDR3, as DNA: TGTGCCAGCGGTGTTATAGGAAACACCATATATTTT.

This clone appeared once. The chain employs TRBV19 and TRBJ2-3; 12 bases match TRBD2. This CDR3 is 15 amino acids long. Looked up from germline, CDR1 is LNHDA and CDR2 is SQIVND (reference sequence). The trim removed 7 bases at V and 5 bases at J, leaving 7 bases unmatched. The CDR3: CASTWTSGALDTQYF. In DNA form, the CDR3 reads TGTGCCAGTACCTGGACTAGCGGGGCGTTAGATACGCAGTATTTT.

V usage is TRBV5-6 and J usage is TRBJ1-2; TRBD1 might be the D (5 bases). Germline CDR1 is SGHDT and CDR2 is YYEEEE. Trimming cost V 4 bases and J 4 bases, with 11 bases left between them. CDR3 length equals 13 residues. The CDR3 DNA reads TGTGCCAGCAGCGTCAGGGAACCCTATGGCTACACCTTC. Translation gives CASSVREPYGYTF.

The chain joins TRBV28 to TRBJ1-1; TRBD1 matches at 8 bases. Trimming took 3 bases from V and 0 from J; bases not matched to a gene: 18. The CDR3 length is 20 residues. Germline V gene sequence: CDR1 MDHEN, CDR2 SYDVKM. The CDR3 sequence: CASSFPLGAGGGHMNTEAFF. The CDR3 nucleotides are TGTGCCAGCAGTTTCCCCCTCGGAGCAGGGGGCGGCCACATGAACACTGAAGCTTTCTTT.